The entry that follows covers one TCR beta chain sequence. Assay: immunoSEQ multiplex PCR; the TCRdb copy retains only in-frame clones and omits some. The table includes 100,000 to 150,000 clones, roughly 92% detected once. The data originate from a study of Tregs in tolerant kidney transplant recipients. Trimming removed 2 bases at V and 5 bases at J, with 14 bases between. This CDR3 is 14 amino acids long. Germline V lookup: CDR1 GTSNPN, CDR2 SVGIG (reference sequence). Sequenced input: CD4+ T cells from blood. The TCR comes from a human donor in good health. The genes are TRBV30 and TRBJ2-3, with D possibly being TRBD2 (6 bases). The CDR3 DNA is TGTGCCTGGAGTCTTTGGGGGGTTGGAGATACGCAGTATTTT. Protein: CAWSLWGVGDTQYF. The full variable domain, rest sourced from reference TRBV30 and TRBJ2-3, is SQTIHQWPATLVQPVGSPLSLECTVEGTSNPNLYWYRQAAGRGLQLLFYSVGIGQISSEVPQNLSASRPQDRQFILSSKKLLLSDSGFYLCAWSLWGVGDTQYFGPGTRLTVL.